Here is one T cell receptor (beta chain) with its context. The sample originates from a study of blood T cell repertoires in COVID-19. About the research overall: The United States, Italy and Spain provided the acute and convalescent COVID-19 samples.

Looked up from germline, CDR1 is LNHDA and CDR2 is SQIVND (reference sequence). J lost 9 bases, V lost 1 base, and 12 bases had no gene match. The CDR3 extends over 17 amino acids. Per the authors' pipeline: Estimated nucleated cell counts came from reference gene primer amplification. The assay was immunoSEQ multiplex PCR, and TCRdb's table has in-frame clones only and misses some. V and J calls and clone size follow that table, whereas D and trimming were derived from the DNA. The sample has 150,000 to 160,000 clones; 80% to 90% are singletons. This receptor was obtained from a woman between 35 and 50 years old with acute or convalescent COVID-19. The sample consisted of peripheral blood. The chain links TRBV19 to TRBJ2-1; 10 nucleotides agree with TRBD2. The CDR3 is CASSIAFLAGDKSEQFF. The CDR3 bases are TGTGCCAGTAGTATAGCTTTTCTAGCGGGAGATAAGTCTGAGCAGTTCTTC.